These T cell receptor beta chains were read from a single sample in a study of blood T cell repertoires in COVID-19. Libraries were prepared by immunoSEQ multiplex PCR; TCRdb keeps only in-frame clonotypes and omits some of them. The repertoire holds 130,000 or so clones, with around 88% as singletons. The sequencing input was peripheral blood. These receptors originate from a woman in her sixties or seventies with acute or convalescent COVID-19. The CDR3 runs from the conserved cysteine through the conserved F or W. D genes are given only for firm matches. Where a row states a size, it is once, few, many or the class of an expanded clone; other rows omit it.

abundance | j_gene | len | d_gene | v_gene | CDR3aa | CDR3nt
. | TRBJ1-2 | 16 | TRBD1 | TRBV7-2 | CASSLGTPGTGVGYTF | TGTGCCAGCAGCTTAGGAACCCCCGGGACAGGGGTGGGCTACACCTTC
. | TRBJ1-3 | 13 | . | TRBV11-1 | CASGQRSVNTIYF | TGTGCCAGCGGACAACGATCAGTAAACACCATATATTTT
. | TRBJ2-5 | 16 | TRBD1 | TRBV7-9 | CASSLALTGGDETQYF | TGTGCCAGCAGCTTAGCCCTGACAGGGGGCGACGAGACCCAGTACTTC
. | TRBJ1-1 | 13 | . | TRBV10-3 | CAIAAEGGTEAFF | TGTGCCATCGCCGCGGAGGGCGGCACTGAAGCTTTCTTT
. | TRBJ2-1 | 14 | TRBD2 | TRBV19 | CASKDGGASDEQFF | TGTGCCAGTAAGGACGGGGGGGCCTCCGATGAGCAGTTCTTC
. | TRBJ1-1 | 16 | TRBD1 | TRBV7-8 | CASSPGEATGGSEAFF | TGTGCCAGCAGTCCCGGGGAAGCAACAGGGGGCTCTGAAGCTTTCTTT
. | TRBJ2-5 | 16 | TRBD1 | TRBV24-1 | CATSDFGRGQQETQYF | TGTGCCACCAGTGATTTCGGAAGGGGGCAACAAGAGACCCAGTACTTC
. | TRBJ2-1 | 13 | . | TRBV19 | CASSIQAINEQFF | TGTGCCAGTAGTATCCAAGCGATCAATGAGCAGTTCTTC
. | TRBJ2-2 | 15 | TRBD1 | TRBV2 | CASSPWDSAREELFF | TGTGCCAGCAGCCCCTGGGACAGCGCTAGGGAGGAGCTGTTTTTT
. | TRBJ1-2 | 12 | . | TRBV5-1 | CASSLLPGGYTF | TGCGCCAGCAGCTTACTTCCAGGAGGCTACACCTTC
. | TRBJ2-2 | 15 | . | TRBV28 | CASSLATQDTGELFF | TGTGCCAGCAGCCTAGCGACTCAGGACACCGGGGAGCTGTTTTTT
. | TRBJ1-4 | 13 | . | TRBV7-2 | CASSGRVGEKLFF | TGTGCCAGCAGCGGGCGGGTTGGAGAAAAACTGTTTTTT
. | TRBJ2-7 | 13 | . | TRBV18 | CASSRQSSYEQYF | TGTGCCAGCTCACGACAGAGCTCCTACGAGCAGTACTTC
. | TRBJ2-2 | 13 | . | TRBV9 | CASTQRVTGELFF | TGTGCCAGCACCCAACGGGTGACCGGGGAGCTGTTTTTT
. | TRBJ2-5 | 13 | . | TRBV28 | CASSLVSQETQYF | TGTGCCAGCAGTTTAGTCAGTCAAGAGACCCAGTACTTC
. | TRBJ2-1 | 15 | TRBD1 | TRBV18 | CASSPTGGPYNEQFF | TGTGCCAGCTCACCTACAGGGGGCCCCTACAATGAGCAGTTCTTC
once | TRBJ2-7 | 14 | . | TRBV4-3 | CASSQDLVGAEQYF | TGCGCCAGCAGCCAAGATTTGGTAGGGGCCGAGCAGTACTTC
. | TRBJ1-2 | 15 | TRBD1 | TRBV6-2/TRBV6-3 | CASSYPTGTNYGYTF | TGTGCCAGCAGTTACCCGACAGGGACTAACTATGGCTACACCTTC
. | TRBJ1-2 | 11 | . | TRBV28 | CASSLTGGYTF | TGTGCCAGCAGTTTAACTGGTGGCTACACCTTC
few | TRBJ1-1 | 13 | . | TRBV11-2 | CASSPFTSSGAFF | TGTGCCAGCAGCCCCTTTACCTCCTCCGGAGCTTTCTTT
few | TRBJ2-3 | 12 | . | TRBV6-1 | CASSELAATQYF | TGTGCCAGCAGTGAACTAGCTGCTACGCAGTATTTT
. | TRBJ1-2 | 19 | . | TRBV4-2 | CASSPQLTPGRGNERGYTF | TGTGCCAGCAGCCCCCAACTTACCCCGGGGAGGGGGAATGAACGAGGCTACACCTTC
. | TRBJ1-5 | 13 | . | TRBV6-2/TRBV6-3 | CASSYPVTGPQHF | TGTGCCAGCAGTTACCCAGTCACGGGGCCCCAGCATTTT
. | TRBJ1-2 | 16 | . | TRBV18 | CASSPSGQPANYGYTF | TGTGCCAGCTCACCTTCCGGACAACCAGCTAACTATGGCTACACCTTC
. | TRBJ1-2 | 13 | . | TRBV14 | CASSRTPNYGYTF | TGTGCCAGCAGCCGGACACCTAACTATGGCTACACCTTC
few | TRBJ1-2 | 13 | . | TRBV18 | CASSPPIRNGYTF | TGTGCCAGCTCACCACCGATCAGAAATGGCTACACCTTC
. | TRBJ1-4 | 14 | . | TRBV5-1 | CATSQMGPNEKLFF | TGCGCCACCTCCCAGATGGGGCCTAATGAAAAACTGTTTTTT
once | TRBJ1-4 | 13 | . | TRBV6-5 | CASSGALNEKLFF | TGTGCCAGCTCAGGGGCCCTTAATGAAAAACTGTTTTTT
once | TRBJ1-2 | 11 | . | TRBV11-2 | CASSYAGGYTF | TGTGCCAGCAGCTACGCCGGGGGCTACACCTTC
. | TRBJ2-5 | 15 | TRBD1 | TRBV5-1 | CASSNGQGGQETQYF | TGCGCCAGCAGCAATGGACAGGGGGGACAAGAGACCCAGTACTTC
. | TRBJ2-2 | 15 | . | TRBV29-1 | CSVLGPSPNTGELFF | TGCAGCGTTTTGGGCCCGTCCCCGAACACCGGGGAGCTGTTTTTT
few | TRBJ2-2 | 15 | TRBD2 | TRBV5-1 | CASSSREGSSGELFF | TGCGCCAGCAGCTCCCGGGAGGGAAGTTCCGGGGAGCTGTTTTTT
. | TRBJ2-2 | 18 | TRBD2 | TRBV7-8 | CALSGGKTATANTGELFF | TGTGCCCTGTCGGGGGGTAAAACGGCGACCGCGAACACCGGGGAGCTGTTTTTT
few | TRBJ2-1 | 18 | TRBD1 | TRBV6-1 | CASSANLSGQGRGYEQFF | TGTGCCAGCAGTGCGAATCTATCAGGACAGGGCCGCGGGTATGAGCAGTTCTTC
. | TRBJ1-2 | 15 | . | TRBV7-7 | CASGPIGRAIYGYTF | TGTGCTAGCGGGCCGATCGGCAGGGCTATCTATGGCTACACCTTC
. | TRBJ2-7 | 15 | TRBD2 | TRBV10-3 | CAISDTGTIGYEQYF | TGTGCCATCAGTGATACCGGGACTATAGGCTACGAGCAGTACTTC
. | TRBJ1-4 | 12 | . | TRBV10-3 | CAISGLEGELFF | TGTGCCATCAGTGGGTTAGAGGGGGAACTGTTTTTT
. | TRBJ1-2 | 15 | . | TRBV7-2 | CASSLALVADIGYTF | TGTGCCAGCAGCTTAGCCCTGGTAGCGGATATTGGCTACACCTTC
. | TRBJ1-1 | 15 | TRBD1 | TRBV19 | CASSLGQGTNTEAFF | TGTGCCAGTAGCCTGGGACAGGGAACGAACACTGAAGCTTTCTTT
. | TRBJ2-3 | 17 | TRBD2 | TRBV5-1 | CASSLWTSGGRADTQYF | TGCGCCAGCAGCTTGTGGACTAGCGGGGGCCGAGCGGATACGCAGTATTTT
. | TRBJ2-2 | 13 | . | TRBV6-6 | CALQGRRTGELFF | TGTGCTTTACAGGGGAGGCGCACCGGGGAGCTGTTTTTT
. | TRBJ1-3 | 13 | . | TRBV30 | CAWSPGGGNTIYF | TGTGCCTGGAGTCCGGGTGGTGGAAACACCATATATTTT
. | TRBJ1-3 | 15 | TRBD1 | TRBV6-6 | CASTDRASSGNTIYF | TGTGCCAGCACCGACAGGGCAAGCTCTGGAAACACCATATATTTT